A selection of T cell receptor beta chains follows, all from one sample in a study of regulatory T cells in long-lasting Graves disease. A single record per CDR3 protein comes from TCRdb applying MiXCR to the multiplex PCR reads. The profile covers a few hundred thousand distinct CDR3 sequences, with under 25% appearing a single time and 45% to 70% taken by the ten largest. The source material was peripheral blood mononuclear cells (PBMCs), sampled when the disease was refractory, from a patient treated with antithyroid drugs. Source of these receptors: a female donor with Graves disease. Both conserved end residues are part of each CDR3. D genes are given only for firm matches. Size is stated for part of the rows, as once, few or many counts, or as a class when the clone is expanded.

j_call d_call clone_size v_call cdr3_nt cdr3_aa
TRBJ2-7 - few TRBV29-1 TGCAGCGTTGAAGACGGACTAACCGGCTACGAGCAGTACTTC CSVEDGLTGYEQYF
TRBJ1-6 - - TRBV7-2 TGTGCCAGCAGCTTAGGGGGGGGTCCCCTCCACTTT CASSLGGGPLHF
TRBJ2-7 - - TRBV4-3 TGCGCCAGCAGCCAAGATCGTATCGATTACGAGCAGTACTTC CASSQDRIDYEQYF
TRBJ2-2 TRBD2 - TRBV7-2 TGTGCCAGCAGCGGCTCGGGACTAGCGGGAGGGCGGGGGGCCGGGGAGCTGTTTTTT CASSGSGLAGGRGAGELFF
TRBJ2-5 - few TRBV29-1 TGCAGCGTTGAGAAGGGCCTCCAAGAGACCCAGTACTTC CSVEKGLQETQYF
TRBJ2-7 - few TRBV6-2/TRBV6-3 TGTGCCAGCAGTCAGGCGGGGCCCGAGCAGTACTTC CASSQAGPEQYF
TRBJ2-7 - - TRBV29-1 TGCAGCGTTGAAGAGTTGCTAGGGGGGAGTAACTCCTACGAGCAGTACTTC CSVEELLGGSNSYEQYF
TRBJ2-1 TRBD2 - TRBV11-2 TGTGCCAGCAGCAGCGGCGGGAGGGCCCAACAGTTCTTC CASSSGGRAQQFF
TRBJ2-5 TRBD2 many TRBV20-1 TGCAGTGCTATCCCGTTAGCGGGAGTGGGGGAGACCCAGTACTTC CSAIPLAGVGETQYF
TRBJ1-2 - - TRBV25-1 TGTGCCAGCAGTGGTGCCCTCTACGGGCTCTATGGCTACACCTTC CASSGALYGLYGYTF
TRBJ2-7 TRBD2 few TRBV20-1 TGCAGTGCTACCAGACTAGCGGGAGTAGAGGAGCAGTACTTC CSATRLAGVEEQYF
TRBJ1-1 TRBD1 many TRBV20-1 TGCAGTGCTAGACCCGGGACAGGGGGCTGGGAAGCTTTCTTT CSARPGTGGWEAFF
TRBJ2-7 - many TRBV6-2/TRBV6-3 TGTGCCAGCAGTTACTACGAGCAGTACTTC CASSYYEQYF
TRBJ1-2 - few TRBV5-4 TGTGCCAGCAGCTTGGAGTCAGGGGCGGGTGGCTACACCTTC CASSLESGAGGYTF
TRBJ1-1 TRBD1 few TRBV28 TGTGCCAGCAGTGCCCGACAGGGGGAGGCGAACACTGAAGCTTTCTTT CASSARQGEANTEAFF
TRBJ1-1 - many TRBV2 TGTGCCAGCAGTGAAATTGCCTACACTGAAGCTTTCTTT CASSEIAYTEAFF
TRBJ2-7 TRBD1 - TRBV5-1 TGCGCCAGCAGCCAGCCCGGGACAGACCCCTACGAGCAGTACTTC CASSQPGTDPYEQYF
TRBJ2-1 - - TRBV7-2 TGTGCCAGCAGCTCCACGGGACGGGGACCTTACAATGAGCAGTTCTTC CASSSTGRGPYNEQFF
TRBJ2-5 TRBD2 many TRBV2 TGTGCCAGCAGTGCCGCCGGGACTAGCGGAGGAGAGACCCAGTACTTC CASSAAGTSGGETQYF
TRBJ2-1 TRBD1 - TRBV7-2 TGTGCCAGCAGCCTGGACAGGGCCCTTCTCTCCTACAATGAGCAGTTCTTC CASSLDRALLSYNEQFF
TRBJ2-7 TRBD1 many TRBV6-1 TGTGCCAGCGGTGTGACCCGGGACAGACCCTTCGGGGAGCAGTACTTC CASGVTRDRPFGEQYF
TRBJ2-7 TRBD1 - TRBV20-1 TGCAGTGCGATTACAGGGGGCGCGATCGACGAGCAGTACTTC CSAITGGAIDEQYF
TRBJ2-5 TRBD1 few TRBV6-2/TRBV6-3 TGTGCCAGCAGTTCGCAAACAGGGGCAGAAGAGACCCAGTACTTC CASSSQTGAEETQYF